This T cell receptor beta chain originates from a study of metastatic and nonmetastatic thyroid tumors. Study information: It was across blood and tumor or nodule tissue from malignant and benign thyroid patients that repertoires were compared.

CDR3 length: 14 amino acids. V was shortened by 5 bases and J by 0 bases, with 8 bases between the two germline ends. Germline V gives CDR1 SEHNR, CDR2 FQNEAQ (reference sequence). Each patient went into thyroid surgery without having received any treatment. Per the original data handling: To classify distant metastasis in papillary thyroid cancer, a model was built from CDR3 differences across clinicopathological groups. TCRdb reprocessed the PCR reads using MiXCR. These V and J calls are TCRdb output, not the study's own analysis. The table includes about 93,000 clones, approximately 11% detected once. Study-wide points: Malignant thyroid tumors reportedly exceeded benign nodules significantly in TCR beta diversity, with the difference appearing in blood and tumor.

This clone was recorded at least ten times. Antigen: not known. The chain couples TRBV7-9 to TRBJ2-1; D remains ambiguous. The TCR comes from a female donor with papillary thyroid cancer or a benign thyroid nodule (not recorded which). Some clones in this sample may be carry-over from other donors' samples. Sequencing was carried out using blood. The CDR3 DNA is TGTGCCAGCAGCCCCGCGGCCTCCTACAATGAGCAGTTCTTC. It translates to CASSPAASYNEQFF.